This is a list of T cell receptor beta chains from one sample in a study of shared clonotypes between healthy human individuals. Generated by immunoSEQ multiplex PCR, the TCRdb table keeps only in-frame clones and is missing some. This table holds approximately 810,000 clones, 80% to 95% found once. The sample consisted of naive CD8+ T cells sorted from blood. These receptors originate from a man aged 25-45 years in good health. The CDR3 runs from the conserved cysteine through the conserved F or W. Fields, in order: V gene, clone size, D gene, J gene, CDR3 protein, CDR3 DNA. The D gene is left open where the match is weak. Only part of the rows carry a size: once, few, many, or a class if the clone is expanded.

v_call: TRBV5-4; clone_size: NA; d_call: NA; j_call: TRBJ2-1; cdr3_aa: CACLWGASSYNEQFF; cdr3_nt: TGTGCCTGTCTTTGGGGAGCTAGCTCCTACAATGAGCAGTTCTTC
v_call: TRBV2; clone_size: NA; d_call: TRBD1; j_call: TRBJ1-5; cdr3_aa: CASSEVDRSNQPQHF; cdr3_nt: TGTGCCAGCAGTGAAGTGGACAGGAGCAATCAGCCCCAGCATTTT
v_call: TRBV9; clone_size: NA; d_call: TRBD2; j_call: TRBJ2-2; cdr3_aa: CASSVIAGGPSGELFF; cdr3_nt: TGTGCCAGCAGCGTAATAGCGGGAGGGCCCTCCGGGGAGCTGTTTTTT
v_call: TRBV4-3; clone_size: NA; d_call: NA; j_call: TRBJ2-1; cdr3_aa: CASSQRVAPYNEQFF; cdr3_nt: TGCGCCAGCAGCCAAAGGGTGGCCCCTTACAATGAGCAGTTCTTC
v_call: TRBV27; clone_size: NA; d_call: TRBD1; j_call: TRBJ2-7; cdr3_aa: CASSVTGTGSYEQYF; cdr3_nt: TGTGCCAGCAGTGTAACCGGGACAGGGTCCTACGAGCAGTACTTC
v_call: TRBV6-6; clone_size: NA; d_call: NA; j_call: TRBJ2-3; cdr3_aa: CASILTDLGETDTQYF; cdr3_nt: TGTGCCAGCATTCTCACGGACCTGGGGGAGACAGATACGCAGTATTTT
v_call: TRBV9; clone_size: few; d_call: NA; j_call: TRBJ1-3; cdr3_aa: CASGGNTIYF; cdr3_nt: TGTGCCAGCGGGGGGAACACCATATATTTT
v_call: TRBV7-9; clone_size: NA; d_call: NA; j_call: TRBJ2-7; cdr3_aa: CASSSPRGGYEQYF; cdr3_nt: TGTGCCAGCAGCTCCCCAAGGGGCGGGTACGAGCAGTACTTC
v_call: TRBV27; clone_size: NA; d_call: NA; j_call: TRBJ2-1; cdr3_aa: CASSLGPPAYNEQFF; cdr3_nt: TGTGCCAGCAGTTTGGGACCCCCAGCTTACAATGAGCAGTTCTTC
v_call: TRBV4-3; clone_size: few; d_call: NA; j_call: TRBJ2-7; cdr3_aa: CASSQDLQGGYYEQYF; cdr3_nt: TGCGCCAGCAGCCAAGATTTGCAGGGGGGTTACTACGAGCAGTACTTC
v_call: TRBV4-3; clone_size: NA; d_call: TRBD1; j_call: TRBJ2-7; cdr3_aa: CASSRGQGAREQYF; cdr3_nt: TGCGCCAGCAGCCGTGGACAGGGGGCGCGGGAGCAGTACTTC
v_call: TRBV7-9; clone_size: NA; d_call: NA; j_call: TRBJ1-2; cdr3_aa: CASITSLGAGYGYTF; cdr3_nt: TGTGCCAGCATAACCTCTTTGGGTGCCGGCTATGGCTACACCTTC
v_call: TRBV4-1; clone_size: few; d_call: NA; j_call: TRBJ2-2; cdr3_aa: CASSQGPNTGELFF; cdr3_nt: TGCGCCAGCAGCCAGGGACCTAACACCGGGGAGCTGTTTTTT
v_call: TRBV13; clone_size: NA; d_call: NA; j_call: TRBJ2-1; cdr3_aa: CASSPATYNEQFF; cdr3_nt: TGTGCCAGCAGCCCCGCTACATACAATGAGCAGTTCTTC
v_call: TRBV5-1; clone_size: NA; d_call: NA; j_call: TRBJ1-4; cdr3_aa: CASSLVPGGAEEKLFF; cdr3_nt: TGCGCCAGCAGCTTGGTCCCTGGGGGGGCCGAGGAAAAACTGTTTTTT
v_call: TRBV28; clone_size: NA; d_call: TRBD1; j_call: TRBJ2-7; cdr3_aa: CASSSPTGAIYEQYF; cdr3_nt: TGTGCCAGCAGCAGCCCGACAGGGGCAATCTACGAGCAGTACTTC
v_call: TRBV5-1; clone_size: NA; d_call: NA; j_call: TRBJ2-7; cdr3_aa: CASSLGIEGAYEQYF; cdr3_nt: TGCGCCAGCAGCTTGGGTATTGAGGGGGCCTACGAGCAGTACTTC
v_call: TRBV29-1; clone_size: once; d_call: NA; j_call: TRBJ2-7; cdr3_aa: CSVGEPYEQYF; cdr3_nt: TGCAGCGTTGGAGAACCCTACGAGCAGTACTTC
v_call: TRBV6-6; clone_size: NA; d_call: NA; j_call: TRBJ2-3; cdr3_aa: CASSYRPDRTDTQYF; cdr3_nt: TGTGCCAGCAGTTACCGCCCTGACAGGACAGATACGCAGTATTTT
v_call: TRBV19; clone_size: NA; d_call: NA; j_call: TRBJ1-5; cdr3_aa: CASRTEAISGQPQHF; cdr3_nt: TGTGCCAGTAGAACTGAGGCCATTTCGGGTCAGCCCCAGCATTTT
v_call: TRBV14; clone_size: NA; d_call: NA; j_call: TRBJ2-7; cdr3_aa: CASSLGVGGRREQYF; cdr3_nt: TGTGCCAGCAGCCTCGGGGTTGGGGGACGGAGGGAGCAGTACTTC
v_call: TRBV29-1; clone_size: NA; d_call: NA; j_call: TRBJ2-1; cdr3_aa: CSVGSESSYNEQFF; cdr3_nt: TGCAGCGTTGGCTCAGAGAGCTCCTACAATGAGCAGTTCTTC
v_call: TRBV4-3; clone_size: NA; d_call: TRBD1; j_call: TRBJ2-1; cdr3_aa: CASSQDRDRGNEQFF; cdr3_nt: TGCGCCAGCAGCCAAGATCGGGACAGGGGTAATGAGCAGTTCTTC
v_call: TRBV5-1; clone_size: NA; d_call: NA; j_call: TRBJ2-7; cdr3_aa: CASSLGRDGEQYF; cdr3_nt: TGCGCCAGCAGCTTGGGACGGGACGGCGAGCAGTACTTC
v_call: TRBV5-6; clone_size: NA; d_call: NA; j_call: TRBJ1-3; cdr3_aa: CASSPGGAPSAYF; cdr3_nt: TGTGCCAGCAGCCCGGGGGGGGCTCCCTCTGCATATTTT
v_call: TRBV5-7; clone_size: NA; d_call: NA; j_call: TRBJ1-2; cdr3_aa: CASSPPSKKGGYTF; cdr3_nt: TGTGCCAGCAGCCCCCCGTCCAAGAAGGGTGGCTACACCTTC
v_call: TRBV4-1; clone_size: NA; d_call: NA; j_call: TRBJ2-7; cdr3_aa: CASSQVAPSKYEQYF; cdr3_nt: TGCGCCAGCAGCCAAGTCGCACCGTCCAAGTACGAGCAGTACTTC
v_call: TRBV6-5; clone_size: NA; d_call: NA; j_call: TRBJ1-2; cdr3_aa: CASSYSSGNGYTF; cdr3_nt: TGTGCCAGCAGTTACTCGTCAGGGAATGGCTACACCTTC
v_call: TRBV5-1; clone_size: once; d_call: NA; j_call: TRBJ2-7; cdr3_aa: CASATTVGYEQYF; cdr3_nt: TGCGCCAGCGCGACCACAGTAGGCTACGAGCAGTACTTC
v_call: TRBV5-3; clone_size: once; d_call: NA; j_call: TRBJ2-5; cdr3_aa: CARSFFYAQYF; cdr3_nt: TGTGCCAGAAGCTTTTTTTACGCCCAGTACTTC
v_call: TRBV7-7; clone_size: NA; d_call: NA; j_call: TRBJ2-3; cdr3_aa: CASSPRTVPTDTQYF; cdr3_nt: TGTGCTAGCAGCCCCCGGACGGTCCCTACAGATACGCAGTATTTT
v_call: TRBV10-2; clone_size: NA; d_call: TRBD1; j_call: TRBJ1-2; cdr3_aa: CASRGTTGGFYGYTF; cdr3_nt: TGCGCCAGCAGAGGGACGACAGGGGGCTTTTATGGCTACACCTTC
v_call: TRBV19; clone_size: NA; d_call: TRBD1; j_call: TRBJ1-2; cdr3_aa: CASYGTGVYGYTF; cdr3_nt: TGTGCCAGTTACGGGACAGGGGTCTATGGCTACACCTTC
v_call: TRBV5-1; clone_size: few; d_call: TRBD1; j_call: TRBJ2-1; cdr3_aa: CASSLVLGTDYNEQFF; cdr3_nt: TGCGCCAGCAGCTTGGTCCTCGGGACAGACTACAATGAGCAGTTCTTC
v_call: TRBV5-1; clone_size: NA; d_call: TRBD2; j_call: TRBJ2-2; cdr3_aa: CASSLTPGLADTGELFF; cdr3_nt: TGCGCCAGCAGCCTCACTCCGGGACTAGCGGACACCGGGGAGCTGTTTTTT
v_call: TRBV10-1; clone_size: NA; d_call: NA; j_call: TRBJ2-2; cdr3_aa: CASTSTNTGELFF; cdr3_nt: TGCGCCAGCACATCGACGAACACCGGGGAGCTGTTTTTT
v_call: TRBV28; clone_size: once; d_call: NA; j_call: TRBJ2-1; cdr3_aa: CASSLAGGSYNEQFF; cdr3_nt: TGTGCCAGCAGTTTAGCAGGAGGGTCCTACAATGAGCAGTTCTTC
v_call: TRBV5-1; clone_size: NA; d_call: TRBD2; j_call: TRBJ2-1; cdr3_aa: CAGGGPPVDEQFF; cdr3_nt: TGCGCCGGGGGAGGGCCGCCAGTCGATGAGCAGTTCTTC
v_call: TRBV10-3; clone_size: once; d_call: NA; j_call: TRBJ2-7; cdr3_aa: CAISGRDRYEQYF; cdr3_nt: TGTGCCATCAGTGGAAGGGACCGGTACGAGCAGTACTTC
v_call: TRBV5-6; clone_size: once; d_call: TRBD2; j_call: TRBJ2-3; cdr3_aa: CASSQGLAVTDTQYF; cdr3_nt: TGTGCCAGCAGCCAGGGACTAGCGGTCACAGATACGCAGTATTTT
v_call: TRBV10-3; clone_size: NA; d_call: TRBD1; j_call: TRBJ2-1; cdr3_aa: CAINRGTKGEQFF; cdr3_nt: TGTGCCATAAACAGGGGGACCAAGGGTGAGCAGTTCTTC
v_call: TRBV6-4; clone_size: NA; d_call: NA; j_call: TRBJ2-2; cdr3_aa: CASSDSRGRNTGELFF; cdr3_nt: TGTGCCAGCAGTGACTCGAGGGGAAGGAACACCGGGGAGCTGTTTTTT
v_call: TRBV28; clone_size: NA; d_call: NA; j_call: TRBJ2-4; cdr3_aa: CASSLRSDSKNIQYF; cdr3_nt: TGTGCCAGCAGTTTACGCTCTGACAGCAAAAACATTCAGTACTTC
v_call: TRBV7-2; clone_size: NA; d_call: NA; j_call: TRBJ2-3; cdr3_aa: CASSNARRPSTDTQYF; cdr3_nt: TGTGCCAGCAGCAATGCTAGACGGCCTAGCACAGATACGCAGTATTTT
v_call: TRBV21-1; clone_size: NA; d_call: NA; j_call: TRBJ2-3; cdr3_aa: CASSNRSLAGGCTDTQYF; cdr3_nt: TGTGCCAGCAGCAATAGGTCTTTAGCGGGAGGCTGCACAGATACGCAGTATTTT
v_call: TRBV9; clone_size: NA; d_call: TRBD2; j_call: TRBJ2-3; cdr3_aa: CASSDPGLAGVTDTQYF; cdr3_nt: TGTGCCAGCAGCGACCCGGGACTAGCGGGAGTCACAGATACGCAGTATTTT
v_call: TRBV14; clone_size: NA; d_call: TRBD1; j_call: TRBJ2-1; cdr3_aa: CASSQGQGGYNEQFF; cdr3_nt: TGTGCCAGCAGCCAAGGACAGGGGGGCTACAATGAGCAGTTCTTC
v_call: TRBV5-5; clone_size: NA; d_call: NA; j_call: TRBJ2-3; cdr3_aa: CASSLGDISTDTQYF; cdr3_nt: TGTGCCAGCAGCTTGGGAGACATTAGCACAGATACGCAGTATTTT
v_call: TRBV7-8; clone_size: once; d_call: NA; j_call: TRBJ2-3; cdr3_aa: CASSLLAAVDTDTQYF; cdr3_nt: TGTGCCAGCAGCTTATTAGCCGCGGTGGACACAGATACGCAGTATTTT
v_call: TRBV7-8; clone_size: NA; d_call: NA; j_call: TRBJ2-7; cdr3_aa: CASSLRPSYEQYF; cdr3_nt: TGTGCCAGCAGCTTACGGCCCTCCTACGAGCAGTACTTC
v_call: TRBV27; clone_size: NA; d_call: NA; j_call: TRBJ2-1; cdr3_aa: CASSLTAGGVNEQFF; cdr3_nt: TGTGCCAGCAGTTTAACAGCGGGCGGGGTCAATGAGCAGTTCTTC
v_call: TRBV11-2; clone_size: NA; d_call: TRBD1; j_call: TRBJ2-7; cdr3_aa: CASSSLGRTGVSYEQYF; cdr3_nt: TGTGCCAGCAGCTCGTTAGGCCGGACAGGAGTCTCCTACGAGCAGTACTTC